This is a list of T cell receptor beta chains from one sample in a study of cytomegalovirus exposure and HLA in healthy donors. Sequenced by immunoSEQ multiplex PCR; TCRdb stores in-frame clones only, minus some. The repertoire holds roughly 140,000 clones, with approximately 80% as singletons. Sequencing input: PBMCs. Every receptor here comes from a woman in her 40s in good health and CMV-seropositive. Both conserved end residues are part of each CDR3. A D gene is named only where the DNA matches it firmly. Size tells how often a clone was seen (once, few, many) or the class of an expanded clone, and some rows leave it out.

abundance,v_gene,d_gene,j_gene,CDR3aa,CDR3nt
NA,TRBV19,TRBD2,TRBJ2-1,CASSSSGSSYNEQFF,TGTGCCAGTAGCTCTAGCGGGAGCTCCTACAATGAGCAGTTCTTC
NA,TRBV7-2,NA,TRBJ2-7,CASSLAGAYEQYF,TGTGCCAGCAGCTTAGCGGGAGCCTACGAGCAGTACTTC
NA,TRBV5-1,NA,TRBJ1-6,CASSPTTGYNSPLHF,TGCGCCAGCAGCCCAACGACAGGTTATAATTCACCCCTCCACTTC
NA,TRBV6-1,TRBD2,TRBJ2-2,CASSPGTSSGELFF,TGTGCCAGCAGTCCCGGGACTAGCTCTGGGGAGCTGTTTTTT
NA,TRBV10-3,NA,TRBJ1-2,CAISTGDNYGYTF,TGTGCCATCAGTACAGGTGATAACTATGGCTACACCTTC
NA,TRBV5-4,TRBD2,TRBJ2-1,CASSLGGTSGNNEQFF,TGTGCCAGCAGCTTGGGGGGGACTAGCGGAAATAATGAGCAGTTCTTC
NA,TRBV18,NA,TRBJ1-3,CASSPTQTGNTIYF,TGTGCCAGCTCACCAACACAGACCGGAAACACCATATATTTT
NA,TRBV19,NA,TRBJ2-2,CASQEGTYTGELFF,TGTGCCAGTCAGGAGGGAACGTACACCGGGGAGCTGTTTTTT
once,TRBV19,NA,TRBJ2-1,CASSIFPLTDEQFF,TGTGCCAGTAGTATCTTTCCACTCACCGATGAGCAGTTCTTC
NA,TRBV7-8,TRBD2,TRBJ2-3,CASSLVAGGTTDTQYF,TGTGCCAGCAGCTTAGTTGCGGGGGGGACCACAGATACGCAGTATTTT
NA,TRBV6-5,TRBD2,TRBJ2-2,CASWAGGGELFF,TGTGCCAGCTGGGCGGGAGGCGGGGAGCTGTTTTTT
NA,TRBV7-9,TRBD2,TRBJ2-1,CASSPPGLAGESSYNEQFF,TGTGCCAGCAGCCCTCCGGGACTAGCGGGGGAAAGCTCCTACAATGAGCAGTTCTTC
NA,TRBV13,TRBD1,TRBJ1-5,CASSLGTGPFSNQPQHF,TGTGCCAGCAGCTTAGGGACAGGGCCGTTCTCAAATCAGCCCCAGCATTTT
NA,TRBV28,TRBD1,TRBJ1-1,CASSLYPLGQGLNTEAFF,TGTGCCAGCAGTTTATACCCTCTCGGACAGGGCCTGAACACTGAAGCTTTCTTT
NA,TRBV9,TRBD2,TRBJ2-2,CASSPGGGRAGELFF,TGTGCCAGCAGCCCCGGGGGGGGTCGGGCCGGGGAGCTGTTTTTT
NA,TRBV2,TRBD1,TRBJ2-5,CASSETAGGWLLGETQYF,TGTGCCAGCAGTGAGACGGCAGGGGGCTGGTTATTAGGAGAGACCCAGTACTTC
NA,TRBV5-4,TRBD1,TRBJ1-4,CASSLAVDRGEKLFF,TGTGCCAGCAGCTTGGCCGTGGACAGGGGTGAAAAACTGTTTTTT
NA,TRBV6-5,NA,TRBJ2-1,CASSQAQGNGEQFF,TGTGCCAGCAGCCAGGCACAGGGTAACGGTGAGCAGTTCTTC
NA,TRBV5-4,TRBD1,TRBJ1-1,CTSSRGQGGAEAFF,TGTACCAGCAGCCGGGGACAGGGTGGGGCTGAAGCTTTCTTT
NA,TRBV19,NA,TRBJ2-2,CASSIDIRFPGLNTGELFF,TGTGCCAGTAGTATAGATATCCGTTTTCCGGGACTGAACACCGGGGAGCTGTTTTTT
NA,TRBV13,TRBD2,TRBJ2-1,CASSSALLAGSSYNEQFF,TGTGCCAGCAGCTCCGCCTTACTAGCGGGGAGCTCCTACAATGAGCAGTTCTTC
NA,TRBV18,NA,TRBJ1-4,CASSPPGGLTNEKLFF,TGTGCCAGCTCACCACCGGGCGGGTTGACTAATGAAAAACTGTTTTTT
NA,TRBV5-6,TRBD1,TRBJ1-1,CASSRLQGAGTEAFF,TGTGCCAGCAGCCGCCTACAGGGGGCGGGCACTGAAGCTTTCTTT
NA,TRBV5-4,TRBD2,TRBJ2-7,CASSQSLAGGLEQYF,TGTGCCAGCTCTCAGTCCCTAGCGGGGGGGCTCGAGCAGTACTTC
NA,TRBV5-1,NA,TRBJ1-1,CASSLAEVVDTEAFF,TGCGCCAGCAGCTTGGCCGAGGTTGTCGACACTGAAGCTTTCTTT
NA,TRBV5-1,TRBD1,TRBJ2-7,CASSGTDYEQYF,TGCGCCAGCTCCGGGACAGACTACGAGCAGTACTTC
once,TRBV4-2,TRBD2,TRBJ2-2,CASSRYLAGSAELFF,TGTGCCAGCAGCCGATACCTAGCGGGGTCGGCGGAGCTGTTTTTT
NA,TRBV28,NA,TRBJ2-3,CASSIGDTQYF,TGTGCCAGCAGTATCGGGGATACGCAGTATTTT
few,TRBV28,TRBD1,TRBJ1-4,CASSPDRARYEKLFF,TGTGCCAGCAGTCCGGACAGGGCGAGGTATGAAAAACTGTTTTTT
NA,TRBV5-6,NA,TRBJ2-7,CASSFTEYEQYF,TGTGCCAGCAGCTTCACAGAGTACGAGCAGTACTTC
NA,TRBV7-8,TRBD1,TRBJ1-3,CASSLEGQGFSTIYF,TGTGCCAGCAGCTTAGAGGGACAGGGATTCTCGACCATATATTTT
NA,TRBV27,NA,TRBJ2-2,CASSFWASAGELFF,TGTGCCAGCAGTTTTTGGGCGTCGGCCGGGGAGCTGTTTTTT